This T cell receptor (beta chain) came from a study of T cells after yellow fever vaccination. Across the study: Each low-cell-number fraction was prepared by means of SMART-Seq v4 Ultra Low Input.

The study made its TCR cDNA through 5'RACE template switching. That step introduced a universal primer site along with UMIs. Via MiXCR, TCRdb re-called the 5' RACE reads, giving one row per CDR3 protein. Of hundreds of thousands of distinct CDR3 sequences listed, about 13% are singletons. Germline CDR1 reads SGDLS; CDR2 reads YYNGEE. CDR3 length: 13 residues. Between the trimmed V and J ends, which lost 2 bases and 5 bases, there was a span of 8 bases. The TCR comes from a man aged 25 to 40 who received the YFV17D yellow fever vaccine. The material was PBMCs, obtained on the day of the yellow fever booster vaccination. This chain links TRBV9 with TRBJ2-1, with D perhaps assigned TRBD1 or TRBD2 (5 bases each). The chain's CDR3 is CASSVGAHNEQFF. The CDR3 DNA is TGTGCCAGCAGCGTCGGGGCCCACAATGAGCAGTTCTTC. The variable domain in full, with the rest retrieved from reference TRBV9 and TRBJ2-1, is DSGVTQTPKHLITATGQRVTLRCSPRSGDLSVYWYQQSLDQGLQFLIQYYNGEERAKGNILERFSAQQFPDLHSELNLSSLELGDSALYFCASSVGAHNEQFFGPGTRLTVL.